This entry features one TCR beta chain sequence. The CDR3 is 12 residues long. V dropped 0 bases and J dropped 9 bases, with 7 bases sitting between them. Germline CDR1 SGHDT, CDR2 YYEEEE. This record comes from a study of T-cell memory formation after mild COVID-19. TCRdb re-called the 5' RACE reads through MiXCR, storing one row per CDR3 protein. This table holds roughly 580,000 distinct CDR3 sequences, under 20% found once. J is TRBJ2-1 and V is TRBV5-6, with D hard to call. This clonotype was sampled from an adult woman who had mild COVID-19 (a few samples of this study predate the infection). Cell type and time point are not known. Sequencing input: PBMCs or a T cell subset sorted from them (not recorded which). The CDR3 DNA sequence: TGTGCCAGCAGCTTGGAGGACCGTGAGCAGTTCTTC. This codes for CASSLEDREQFF.